The clone carrying this T cell receptor beta chain was seen at least ten times. Its antigen is not known. This specimen belongs to a study of T cells after yellow fever vaccination. Study conclusions and caveats: The study re-detected most primary-vaccination clones after the booster (about 95% CD4, around 89% CD8).

Making TCR cDNA involved 5'RACE template switching, which added UMIs and a universal primer site. TCRdb ran MiXCR on the 5' RACE reads and lists one entry per CDR3 protein. There are 310,000 or so distinct CDR3 sequences in the sample; 3.6% occur only once, and 20% to 25% lies in the top ten. This CDR3 spans 14 amino acids. CDR1 is SGHKS, CDR2 YYEKEE, per germline (reference sequence). With 6 bases clipped from V and 3 bases from J, the junction kept 6 bases outside the gene matches. The receptor comes from a man aged 18-30 years who received the YFV17D yellow fever vaccine. This chain connects TRBV5-5 to TRBJ2-5; 9 bases agree with TRBD1. The sequencing here drew on PBMCs, taken on the day of the yellow fever booster vaccination. The CDR3 sequence is CASTTTGGKETQYF. CDR3 in DNA: TGTGCCAGCACCACGACAGGGGGAAAAGAGACCCAGTACTTC.